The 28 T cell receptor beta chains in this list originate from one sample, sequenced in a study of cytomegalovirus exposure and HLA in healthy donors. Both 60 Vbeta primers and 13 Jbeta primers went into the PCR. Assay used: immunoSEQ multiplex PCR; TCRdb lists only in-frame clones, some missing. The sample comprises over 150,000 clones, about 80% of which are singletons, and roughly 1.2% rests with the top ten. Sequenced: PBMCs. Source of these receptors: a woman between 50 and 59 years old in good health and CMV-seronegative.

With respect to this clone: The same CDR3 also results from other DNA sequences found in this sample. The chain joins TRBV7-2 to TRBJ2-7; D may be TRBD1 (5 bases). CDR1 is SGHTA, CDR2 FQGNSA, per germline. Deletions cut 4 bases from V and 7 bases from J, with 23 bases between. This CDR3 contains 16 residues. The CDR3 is CASSSGQGVTLWEQYF. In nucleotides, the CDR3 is TGTGCCAGCAGCTCCGGCCAGGGCGTGACCCTTTGGGAGCAGTACTTC.

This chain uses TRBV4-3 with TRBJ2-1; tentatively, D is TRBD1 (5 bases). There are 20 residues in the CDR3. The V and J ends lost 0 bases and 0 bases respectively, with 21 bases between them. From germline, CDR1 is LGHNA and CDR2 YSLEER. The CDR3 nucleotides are TGCGCCAGCAGCCAAGATAGGCAGGGAAGTGGCCTGTACTCCTACAATGAGCAGTTCTTC. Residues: CASSQDRQGSGLYSYNEQFF.

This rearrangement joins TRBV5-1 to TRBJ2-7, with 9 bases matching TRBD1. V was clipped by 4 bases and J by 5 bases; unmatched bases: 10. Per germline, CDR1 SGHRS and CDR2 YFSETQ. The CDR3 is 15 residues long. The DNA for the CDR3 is TGCGCCAGCAGCCAACCGGGACAGGGTCATCACGAGCAGTACTTC. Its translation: CASSQPGQGHHEQYF.

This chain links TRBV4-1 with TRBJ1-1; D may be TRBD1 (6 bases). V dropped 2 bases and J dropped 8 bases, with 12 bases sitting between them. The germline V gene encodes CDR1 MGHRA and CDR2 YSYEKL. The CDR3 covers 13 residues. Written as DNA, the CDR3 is TGCGCCAGCAGCCAACGACAGGAGGAAGAAGCTTTCTTT. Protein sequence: CASSQRQEEEAFF.

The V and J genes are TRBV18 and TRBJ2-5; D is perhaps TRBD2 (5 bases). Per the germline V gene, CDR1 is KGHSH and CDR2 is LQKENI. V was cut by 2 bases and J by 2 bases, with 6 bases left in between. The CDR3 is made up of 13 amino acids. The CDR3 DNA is TGTGCCAGCTCACCAGCGGGTCAAGAGACCCAGTACTTC. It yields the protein CASSPAGQETQYF.

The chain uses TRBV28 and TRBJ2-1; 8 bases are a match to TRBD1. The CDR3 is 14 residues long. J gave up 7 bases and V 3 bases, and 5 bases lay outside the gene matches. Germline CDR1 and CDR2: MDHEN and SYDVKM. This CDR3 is CASSFFQGANEQFF. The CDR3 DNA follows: TGTGCCAGCAGTTTTTTCCAGGGGGCAAATGAGCAGTTCTTC.

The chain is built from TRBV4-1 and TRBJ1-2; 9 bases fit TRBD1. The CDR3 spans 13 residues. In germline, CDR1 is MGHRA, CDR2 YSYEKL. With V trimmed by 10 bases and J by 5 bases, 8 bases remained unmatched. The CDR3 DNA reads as TGCGCCACCTCGACAGGGGGAGGGTATGGCTACACCTTC. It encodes CATSTGGGYGYTF.

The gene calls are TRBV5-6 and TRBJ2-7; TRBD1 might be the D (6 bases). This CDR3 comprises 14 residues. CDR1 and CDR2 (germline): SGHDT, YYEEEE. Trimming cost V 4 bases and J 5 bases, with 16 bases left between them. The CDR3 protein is CASSGTLIVDEQYF. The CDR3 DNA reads TGTGCCAGCAGCGGGACACTGATTGTGGACGAGCAGTACTTC.

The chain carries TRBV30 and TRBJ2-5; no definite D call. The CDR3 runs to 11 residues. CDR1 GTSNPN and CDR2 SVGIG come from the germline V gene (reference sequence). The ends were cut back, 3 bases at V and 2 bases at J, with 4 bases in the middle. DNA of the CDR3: TGTGCCTGGAGCGGGCAAGAGACCCAGTACTTC. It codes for CAWSGQETQYF.

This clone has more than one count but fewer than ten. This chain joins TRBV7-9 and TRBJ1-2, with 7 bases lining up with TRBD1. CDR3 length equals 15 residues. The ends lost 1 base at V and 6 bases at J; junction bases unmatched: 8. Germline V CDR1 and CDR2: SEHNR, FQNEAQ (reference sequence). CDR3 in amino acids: CASSLVGFTGDGYTF. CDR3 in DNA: TGTGCCAGCAGCTTAGTAGGGTTTACAGGGGATGGCTACACCTTC.

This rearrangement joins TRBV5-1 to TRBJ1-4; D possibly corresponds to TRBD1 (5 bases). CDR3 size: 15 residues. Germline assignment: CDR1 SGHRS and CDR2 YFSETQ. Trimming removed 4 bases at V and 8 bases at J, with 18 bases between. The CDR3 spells CASSASGRGNEKLFF. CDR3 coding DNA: TGCGCCAGCAGCGCGTCAGGGCGTGGGAACGAAAAACTGTTTTTT. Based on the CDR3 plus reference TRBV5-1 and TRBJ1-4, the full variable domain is KAGVTQTPRYLIKTRGQQVTLSCSPISGHRSVSWYQQTPGQGLQFLFEYFSETQRNKGNFPGRFSGRQFSNSRSEMNVSTLELGDSALYLCASSASGRGNEKLFFGSGTQLSVL.

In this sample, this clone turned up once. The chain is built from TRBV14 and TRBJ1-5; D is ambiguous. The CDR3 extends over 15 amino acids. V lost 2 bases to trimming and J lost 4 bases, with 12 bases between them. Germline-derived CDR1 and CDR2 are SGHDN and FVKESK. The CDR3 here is CASSQTQRKNQPQHF. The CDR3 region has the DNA TGTGCCAGCAGCCAAACACAAAGAAAGAATCAGCCCCAGCATTTT. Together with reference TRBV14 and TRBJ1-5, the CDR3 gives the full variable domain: EAGVTQFPSHSVIEKGQTVTLRCDPISGHDNLYWYRRVMGKEIKFLLHFVKESKQDESGMPNNRFLAERTGGTYSTLKVQPAELEDSGVYFCASSQTQRKNQPQHFGDGTRLSIL.

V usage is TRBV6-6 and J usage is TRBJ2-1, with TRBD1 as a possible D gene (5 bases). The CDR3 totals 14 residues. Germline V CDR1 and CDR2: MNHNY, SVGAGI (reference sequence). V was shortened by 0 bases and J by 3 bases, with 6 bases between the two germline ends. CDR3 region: CASSYSDNYNEQFF. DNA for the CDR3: TGTGCCAGCAGTTACTCGGACAACTACAATGAGCAGTTCTTC.

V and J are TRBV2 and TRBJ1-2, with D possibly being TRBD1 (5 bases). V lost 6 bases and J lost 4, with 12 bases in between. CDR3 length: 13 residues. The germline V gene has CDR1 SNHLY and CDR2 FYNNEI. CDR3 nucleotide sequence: TGTGCCAGCAGAGGGGTAGAAACCTATGGCTACACCTTC. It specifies CASRGVETYGYTF. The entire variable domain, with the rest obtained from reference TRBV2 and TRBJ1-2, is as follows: EPEVTQTPSHQVTQMGQEVILRCVPISNHLYFYWYRQILGQKVEFLVSFYNNEISEKSEIFDDQFSVERPDGSNFTLKIRSTKLEDSAMYFCASRGVETYGYTFGSGTRLTVV.

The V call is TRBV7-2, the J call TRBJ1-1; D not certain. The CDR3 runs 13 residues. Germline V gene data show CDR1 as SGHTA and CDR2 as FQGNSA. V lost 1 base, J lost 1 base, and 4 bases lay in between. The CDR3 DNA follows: TGTGCCAGCAGCTTAGAGAGGAACACTGAAGCTTTCTTT. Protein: CASSLERNTEAFF.

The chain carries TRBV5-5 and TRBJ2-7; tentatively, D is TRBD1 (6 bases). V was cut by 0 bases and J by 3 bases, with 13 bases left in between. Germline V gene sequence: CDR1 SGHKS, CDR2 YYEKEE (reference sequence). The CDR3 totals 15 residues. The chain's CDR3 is CASSLGVRGGYEQYF. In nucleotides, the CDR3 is TGTGCCAGCAGCTTGGGGGTCAGGGGCGGCTACGAGCAGTACTTC.

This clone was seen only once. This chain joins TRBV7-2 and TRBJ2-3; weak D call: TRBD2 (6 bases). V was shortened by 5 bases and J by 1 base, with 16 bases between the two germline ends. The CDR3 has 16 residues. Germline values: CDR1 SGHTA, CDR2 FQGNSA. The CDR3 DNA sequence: TGTGCCAGCAGCCTCACCGGGACTCTGGGCACAGATACGCAGTATTTT. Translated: CASSLTGTLGTDTQYF.

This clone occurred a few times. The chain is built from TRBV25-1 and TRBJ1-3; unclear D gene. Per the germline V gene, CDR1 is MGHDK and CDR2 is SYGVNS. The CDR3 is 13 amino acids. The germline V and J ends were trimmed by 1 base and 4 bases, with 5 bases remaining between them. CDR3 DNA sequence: TGTGCCAGCAGTGAATTCGGGGGAAACACCATATATTTT. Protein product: CASSEFGGNTIYF.

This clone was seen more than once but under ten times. CDR3 nucleotides: TGTGCCAGTGCGATTGAAAACACCGGGGAGCTGTTTTTT. Protein: CASAIENTGELFF. The chain is built from TRBV19 and TRBJ2-2; D ambiguous. V was cut by 8 bases and J by 2 bases, with 9 bases left in between. Germline CDR1 and CDR2: LNHDA and SQIVND (reference sequence). The CDR3 contains 13 residues.

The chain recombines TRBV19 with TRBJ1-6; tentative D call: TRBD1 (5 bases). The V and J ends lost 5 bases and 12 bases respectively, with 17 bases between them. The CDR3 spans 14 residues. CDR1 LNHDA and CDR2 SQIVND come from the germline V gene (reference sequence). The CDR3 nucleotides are TGTGCCAGTAGTGCGGTCGGCAACCAGGGACCCCTCCACTTT. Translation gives CASSAVGNQGPLHF.

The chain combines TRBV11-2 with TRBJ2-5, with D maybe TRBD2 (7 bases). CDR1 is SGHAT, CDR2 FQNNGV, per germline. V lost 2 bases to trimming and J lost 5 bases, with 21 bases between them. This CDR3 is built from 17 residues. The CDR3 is CASSLFWGGSSYETQYF. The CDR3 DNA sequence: TGTGCCAGCAGCTTATTTTGGGGGGGCAGTTCCTACGAGACCCAGTACTTC.

CDR3 loop: CASSRRGSSYEQYF. Here the CDR3 DNA reads TGTGCCAGCAGTAGAAGGGGCAGCTCCTACGAGCAGTACTTC. The chain recombines TRBV6-5 with TRBJ2-7, with a possible D match to TRBD1 (5 bases). This CDR3 has 14 amino acids. The V end lost 5 bases, the J end lost 0 bases, and 11 bases lay between the germline ends. Germline assignment: CDR1 MNHEY and CDR2 SVGAGI.

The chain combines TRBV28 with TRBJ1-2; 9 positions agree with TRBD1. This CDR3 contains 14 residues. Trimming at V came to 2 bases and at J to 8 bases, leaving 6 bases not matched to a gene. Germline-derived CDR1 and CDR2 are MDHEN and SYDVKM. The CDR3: CASSLAGTGYGYTF. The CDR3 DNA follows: TGTGCCAGCAGTTTAGCCGGGACAGGGTACGGCTACACCTTC.

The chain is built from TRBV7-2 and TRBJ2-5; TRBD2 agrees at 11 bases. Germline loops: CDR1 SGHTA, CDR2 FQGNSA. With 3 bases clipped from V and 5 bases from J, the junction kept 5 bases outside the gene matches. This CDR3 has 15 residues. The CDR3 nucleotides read TGTGCCAGCAGCTTCCTAGCGGGAGGACCCGAGACCCAGTACTTC. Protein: CASSFLAGGPETQYF.

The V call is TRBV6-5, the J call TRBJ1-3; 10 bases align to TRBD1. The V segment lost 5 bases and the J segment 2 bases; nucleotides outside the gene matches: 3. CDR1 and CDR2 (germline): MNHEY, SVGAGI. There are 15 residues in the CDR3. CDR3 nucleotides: TGTGCCAGCAGTACGGGACAGGGGACTGGAAACACCATATATTTT. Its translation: CASSTGQGTGNTIYF.

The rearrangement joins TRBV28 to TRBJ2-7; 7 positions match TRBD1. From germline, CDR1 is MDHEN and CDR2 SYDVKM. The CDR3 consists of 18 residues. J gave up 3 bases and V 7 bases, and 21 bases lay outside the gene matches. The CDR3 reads CASTRHRGYLPSIYEQYF. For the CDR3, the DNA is TGTGCCAGCACTCGACACAGGGGATACCTACCCTCAATCTACGAGCAGTACTTC.

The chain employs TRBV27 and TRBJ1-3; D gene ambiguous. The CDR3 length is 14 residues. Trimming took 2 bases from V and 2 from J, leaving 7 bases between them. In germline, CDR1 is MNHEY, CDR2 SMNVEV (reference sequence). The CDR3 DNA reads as TGTGCCAGCAGTTTAACAGAGACTGGAAACACCATATATTTT. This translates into CASSLTETGNTIYF.

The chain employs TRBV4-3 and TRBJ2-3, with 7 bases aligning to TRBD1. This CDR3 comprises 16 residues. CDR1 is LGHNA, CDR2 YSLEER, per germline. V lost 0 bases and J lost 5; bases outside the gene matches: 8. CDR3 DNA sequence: TGCGCCAGCAGCCAAGATTTGGGCAGGGGGATAGATACGCAGTATTTT. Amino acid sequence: CASSQDLGRGIDTQYF.